Below are 18 T cell receptor beta chains sequenced from a single sample in a study of post-analysis software for immune sequencing data (dated by TCRdb to 2014 to 2015). The paper as a whole reports these results and caveats: Patients showed significantly higher frequencies than controls for several TRBV segments, among them TRBV5-6, TRBV5-1 and TRBV20-1.

To prepare the library, PCR was applied. Reads for this sample came from an Illumina HiSeq 2500. To reduce PCR and sequencing biases, unique molecular identifiers were incorporated into the TCR beta cDNA libraries. The public reads were reanalyzed by TCRdb: fastp trimming at Q25, MiXCR alignment, in-frame beta chains only. When rows share a CDR3 protein, they turn into one entry using the most common DNA and genes. The table for this sample lists about 620,000 distinct CDR3 sequences; roughly 46% of them were counted only once. The top ten clones comprise 1.7% of the sample. Antigens of these TCRs are unknown. Sequenced: blood. The origin of the receptors is a girl between 5 and 17 years old with multiple sclerosis.

There are a few counts of this clonotype. The V call is TRBV2, the J call TRBJ1-2; D is perhaps TRBD1 (5 bases). The CDR3 is 11 amino acids. The germline V and J ends were trimmed by 7 bases and 9 bases, with 12 bases remaining between them. Germline CDR1 SNHLY, CDR2 FYNNEI. CDR3: CASKTGESYTF. The CDR3 DNA follows: TGTGCCAGCAAGACGGGGGAGAGCTACACCTTC.

J is TRBJ2-7 and V is TRBV6-1; no firm D call. V was cut by 1 base and J by 0 bases, with 19 bases left in between. CDR3 length equals 18 residues. Per the germline V gene, CDR1 is MNHNS and CDR2 is SASEGT. In DNA, the CDR3 is TGTGCCAGCAGTGAAGAAACTACCTGGCATCTGAGCTCCTACGAGCAGTACTTC. This encodes CASSEETTWHLSSYEQYF.

Remarks on this clonotype: Relative to the germline gene, one junction end is altered; a read error may explain this. J is TRBJ2-1 and V is TRBV27; D might be TRBD2 (6 bases). The CDR3 totals 14 residues. The V gene's germline CDR1 is MNHEY and CDR2 SMNVEV (reference sequence). The CDR3 reads CASRGGDWYSERFF. The CDR3 bases are TGTGCCAGCAGAGGTGGGGACTGGTACAGTGAGCGGTTCTTC.

V usage is TRBV5-1 and J usage is TRBJ2-5; D is possibly TRBD1 or TRBD2 (6 bases each). Trimming took 0 bases from V and 5 from J, leaving 17 bases between them. The CDR3 has 16 amino acids. CDR1 and CDR2 from the germline V gene are SGHRS and YFSETQ. CDR3 sequence reads: CASSLAGGAIGETQYF. In DNA form, the CDR3 reads TGCGCCAGCAGCTTGGCCGGGGGCGCGATAGGTGAGACCCAGTACTTC.

About this clonotype itself: This could be a read error, since a much larger clone is one nucleotide away. The chain carries TRBV12-3 or TRBV12-4 and TRBJ2-5; 10 bases agree with TRBD1. J lost 6 bases, V lost 6 bases, and 4 bases had no gene match. This CDR3 is 13 amino acids long. In DNA form, the CDR3 reads TGTGCCAGCAGCTCGGACAGGGGGAAGACCCAGTACTTC. Translated: CASSSDRGKTQYF.

This chain connects TRBV11-2 to TRBJ2-7; no definite D call. This CDR3 comprises 12 residues. Per the germline V gene, CDR1 is SGHAT and CDR2 is FQNNGV. Between the trimmed V and J ends, which lost 1 base and 6 bases, there was a span of 7 bases. CDR3 in amino acids: CASSLGQFEQYF. As DNA, the CDR3 is TGTGCCAGCAGCTTAGGTCAGTTCGAGCAGTACTTC. Variable domain in full (rest from reference TRBV11-2 and TRBJ2-7): EAGVAQSPRYKIIEKRQSVAFWCNPISGHATLYWYQQILGQGPKLLIQFQNNGVVDDSQLPKDRFSAERLKGVDSTLKIQPAKLEDSAVYLCASSLGQFEQYFGPGTRLTVT.

The gene calls are TRBV6-5 and TRBJ2-1; D ambiguous. CDR3 length equals 12 residues. Germline V gene data show CDR1 as MNHEY and CDR2 as SVGAGI. The V gene lost 1 base and the J gene lost 7 bases, with 5 bases spanning the gap. CDR3 sequence (DNA): TGTGCCAGCAGTTACTTCGGGAATGAGCAGTTCTTC. It specifies CASSYFGNEQFF.

The CDR3 nucleotides are TGTGCCAGCAGTTTATTAGACAGGGTTGGGAATCAGCCCCAGCATTTT. Translation: CASSLLDRVGNQPQHF. This chain links TRBV27 with TRBJ1-5; the match to TRBD1 covers 7 bases. CDR3 length equals 16 residues. Germline V gives CDR1 MNHEY, CDR2 SMNVEV (reference sequence). V shed 1 base and J 4 bases; nucleotides not matched to a gene: 7.

This chain uses TRBV7-2 with TRBJ2-5, with 7 bases that match TRBD1. V gave up 5 bases and J gave up 1 base; unmatched junction bases: 7. Looked up from germline, CDR1 is SGHTA and CDR2 is FQGNSA. CDR3 length: 15 residues. The CDR3 sequence: CASSRTGALQETQYF. CDR3 coding DNA: TGTGCCAGCAGCCGAACAGGGGCGCTCCAAGAGACCCAGTACTTC.

The CDR3 bases are TGTGCCACCAGTGATTACTCCGGGACCTTGGAGCAGTTCTTC. Protein: CATSDYSGTLEQFF. The chain carries TRBV24-1 and TRBJ2-1; D possibly uses TRBD1 or TRBD2 (5 bases each). In germline, CDR1 is KGHDR, CDR2 SFDVKD. Trimming took off 2 bases at V and 10 bases at J, with 14 bases between the two ends. CDR3 size: 14 residues.

The rearrangement links TRBV5-1 to TRBJ2-6; 12 bases fit TRBD2. Germline V gives CDR1 SGHRS, CDR2 YFSETQ. The CDR3 spans 18 residues. With 4 bases clipped from V and 0 bases from J, the junction kept 5 bases outside the gene matches. Here the CDR3 DNA reads TGCGCCAGCAGCCCCGGACTAGCGGGGAGCTCTGGGGCCAACGTCCTGACTTTC. It translates to CASSPGLAGSSGANVLTF. The whole variable domain, filled in from reference TRBV5-1 and TRBJ2-6, reads KAGVTQTPRYLIKTRGQQVTLSCSPISGHRSVSWYQQTPGQGLQFLFEYFSETQRNKGNFPGRFSGRQFSNSRSEMNVSTLELGDSALYLCASSPGLAGSSGANVLTFGAGSRLTVL.

The sample holds a few counts of this clonotype. The chain joins TRBV28 to TRBJ1-1, with 8 positions matching TRBD1. V shed 6 bases, J shed 1 base, and the junction held 7 bases outside the gene matches. Germline V gives CDR1 MDHEN, CDR2 SYDVKM. CDR3 length: 15 amino acids. The CDR3 loop reads CASRQDRGWNTEAFF. The DNA of the CDR3 is TGTGCCAGCAGACAAGACAGGGGATGGAACACTGAAGCTTTCTTT.

V usage is TRBV7-8 and J usage is TRBJ2-3; D ambiguous. CDR3 length: 14 residues. The germline gives CDR1 SGHVS, CDR2 FQNEAQ. Trimming took off 5 bases at V and 4 bases at J, with 13 bases between the two ends. This CDR3 reads CASSPPGYPDTQYF. CDR3 nucleotide sequence: TGTGCCAGCAGCCCCCCTGGATATCCAGATACGCAGTATTTT.

The rearrangement links TRBV11-2 to TRBJ1-1; 8 positions agree with TRBD1. There are 13 residues in the CDR3. With V trimmed by 5 bases and J by 4 bases, 3 bases remained unmatched. The germline CDR1 and CDR2 sequences are SGHAT and FQNNGV. The CDR3 DNA reads TGTGCCAGCAGCACACAGGGGGGCACTGAAGCTTTCTTT. Protein product: CASSTQGGTEAFF.

This chain uses TRBV27 with TRBJ1-2; D call uncertain. V lost 2 bases and J 4 bases, leaving 8 bases between the germline ends. Germline-derived CDR1 and CDR2 are MNHEY and SMNVEV (reference sequence). The CDR3 loop spans 13 amino acids. The CDR3: CASSLGLTYGYTF. The CDR3 coding sequence is TGTGCCAGCAGTTTAGGACTCACCTATGGCTACACCTTC.

The rearrangement links TRBV4-1 to TRBJ1-2; possible D gene TRBD1, 6 bases. V lost 4 bases to trimming and J lost 5 bases, with 17 bases between them. Germline CDR1 MGHRA, CDR2 YSYEKL. The CDR3 covers 15 residues. The DNA for the CDR3 is TGCGCCAGCAGCCCCAGGTTGACAGGTGGATATGGCTACACCTTC. Residues: CASSPRLTGGYGYTF.

The chain couples TRBV12-3 or TRBV12-4 to TRBJ2-1, with 7 bases identical to TRBD2. The CDR3 is made up of 14 amino acids. The J segment lost 3 bases and the V segment lost 6 bases, leaving 5 bases of the junction unmatched. In DNA form, the CDR3 reads TGTGCCAGCAGGTTGAGCGGGGTCTACAATGAGCAGTTCTTC. This sequence encodes CASRLSGVYNEQFF.

The rearrangement joins TRBV5-1 to TRBJ2-5; 7 positions match TRBD1. CDR3 length: 16 residues. V lost 4 bases and J lost 5; bases outside the gene matches: 14. Germline CDR1 SGHRS, CDR2 YFSETQ. Here the CDR3 DNA reads TGCGCCAGCAGCCTCGACAGGGTGAGAACCGGGGAGACCCAGTACTTC. This codes for CASSLDRVRTGETQYF.